This T cell receptor (beta chain) was recovered during a study of T cell responses to AZD1222 COVID-19 vaccine. Whole-study findings and limits: Reports say nearly half of spike-specific TCRs go after unmutated variant regions.

Some clones are missing from TCRdb's copy, which holds only in-frame ones; the method was immunoSEQ multiplex PCR. The profile shows around 170,000 clones, approximately 91% of them singletons. The CDR3 covers 13 residues. Germline V CDR1 and CDR2: SGHKS, YYEKEE (reference sequence). Trimming took 4 bases from V and 5 from J, leaving 11 bases between them. In regard to this clone: Antigen specificity is unknown.

This clonotype originated in an adult in good health. V gene TRBV5-5 combines with J gene TRBJ2-3, with D possibly matching TRBD1 (6 bases). The material was peripheral blood, obtained on day 0 of AZD1222 vaccination. CDR3 protein: CASSVQQGDTQYF. CDR3 bases: TGTGCCAGCAGCGTGCAACAGGGAGATACGCAGTATTTT.